Shown below are 9 T cell receptor beta chains from a single sample sequenced in a study of T cells in localized non-small cell lung cancer. Libraries were prepared by immunoSEQ multiplex PCR; TCRdb keeps only in-frame clonotypes and omits some of them. The data hold a few thousand clones, with around 20% observed a single time. The sample consisted of lung tumor tissue, taken before any cancer treatment. All receptors derive from a woman aged 35 to 75 with stage III squamous cell lung carcinoma.

This clone was observed a few times. The rearrangement links TRBV6-8 to TRBJ1-1, with D possibly matching TRBD1 (5 bases). CDR1 is MNHGY, CDR2 SAAAGT, per germline. Trimming took 7 bases from V and 4 from J, leaving 16 bases between them. The CDR3 contains 14 residues. DNA for the CDR3: TGTGCCAGCAAAGTAGAGGGGAAGGTCACTGAAGCTTTCTTT. As protein: CASKVEGKVTEAFF.

The rearrangement joins TRBV19 to TRBJ2-3; no firm D call. Germline assignment: CDR1 LNHDA and CDR2 SQIVND (reference sequence). CDR3 size: 16 residues. V shed 5 bases and J shed 3 bases, with 18 bases lying between them. CDR3 nucleotide sequence: TGTGCCAGTAGTGCCCCTTTGGGGATAGGGACAGATACGCAGTATTTT. Its translation is CASSAPLGIGTDTQYF.

The chain has TRBV11-3 and TRBJ2-6; tentative D call: TRBD1 (6 bases). The CDR3 runs to 18 residues. V was shortened by 5 bases and J by 0 bases, with 17 bases between the two germline ends. The germline V gene has CDR1 SGHNT and CDR2 YENEEA. Written as DNA, the CDR3 is TGTGCCAGCAGCCGAACAGGGTACGCCGCCTCTGGGGCCAACGTCCTGACTTTC. Translation gives CASSRTGYAASGANVLTF.

The genes are TRBV14 and TRBJ2-1, with D tentatively TRBD2 (6 bases). Germline V gives CDR1 SGHDN, CDR2 FVKESK. CDR3 length: 14 residues. The ends were cut back, 4 bases at V and 4 bases at J, with 11 bases in the middle. CDR3 sequence (DNA): TGTGCCAGCAGCCCCCTGGGAGGTTACAATGAGCAGTTCTTC. Its protein is CASSPLGGYNEQFF.

The chain links TRBV11-3 to TRBJ1-1; 8 bases are shared with TRBD1. The CDR3 contains 18 residues. Losses at the gene ends were 4 bases for V and 6 bases for J; bases not matched to a gene: 19. CDR1 and CDR2 from the germline V gene are SGHNT and YENEEA. The CDR3 coding sequence is TGTGCCAGCAGCTCCACCTTCGGACAGGGCCCGATAGGACCTGAAGCTTTCTTT. Translating gives CASSSTFGQGPIGPEAFF.

This clone appeared a few times. The rearrangement links TRBV11-3 to TRBJ2-3; 15 bases match TRBD2. The CDR3 runs to 17 residues. J gave up 9 bases and V 5 bases, and 12 bases lay outside the gene matches. Germline V gene lookup returns CDR1 SGHNT and CDR2 YENEEA. Here the CDR3 DNA reads TGTGCCAGCAGCCTAGGAGGACTAGCGGGGGGGGTTGACACGCAGTATTTT. This gives the protein CASSLGGLAGGVDTQYF.

In this sample, this clone turned up a few times. The chain links TRBV11-3 to TRBJ1-2; the D is unclear. CDR1 is SGHNT and CDR2 is YENEEA in the germline V gene. CDR3 length equals 16 residues. Trimming removed 5 bases at V and 2 bases at J, with 18 bases between. CDR3 DNA: TGTGCCAGCAGCCCTACTCTTGTTAGGGCCAACTATGGCTACACCTTC. Encoded protein: CASSPTLVRANYGYTF.

The chain has TRBV18 and TRBJ2-1; tentatively, D is TRBD1 (6 bases). V dropped 3 bases and J dropped 8 bases, with 14 bases sitting between them. The CDR3 consists of 14 residues. Germline values: CDR1 KGHSH, CDR2 LQKENI. This chain's CDR3 is CASSPRAGVDEQFF. CDR3 nucleotides: TGTGCCAGCTCACCCCGAGCAGGGGTCGATGAGCAGTTCTTC.

V is TRBV11-3 and J is TRBJ2-7, with a possible D match to TRBD1 (6 bases). V was clipped by 4 bases and J by 3 bases, with 16 bases between them. The CDR3 has 15 amino acids. Germline-derived CDR1 and CDR2 are SGHNT and YENEEA. This chain's CDR3 is CASSSVDSLRYEQYF. The CDR3 DNA reads as TGTGCCAGCAGCTCAGTGGACAGCCTCCGCTACGAGCAGTACTTC.